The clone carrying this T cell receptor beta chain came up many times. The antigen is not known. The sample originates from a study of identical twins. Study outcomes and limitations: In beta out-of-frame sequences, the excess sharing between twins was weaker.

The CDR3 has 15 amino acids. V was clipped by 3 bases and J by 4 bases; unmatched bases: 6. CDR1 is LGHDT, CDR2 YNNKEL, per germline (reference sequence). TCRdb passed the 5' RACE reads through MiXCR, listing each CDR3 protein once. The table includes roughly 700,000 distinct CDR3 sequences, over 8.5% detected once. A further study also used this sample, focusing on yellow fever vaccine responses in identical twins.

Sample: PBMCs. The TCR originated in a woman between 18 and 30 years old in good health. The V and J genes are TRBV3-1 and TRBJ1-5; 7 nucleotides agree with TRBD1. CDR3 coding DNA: TGTGCCAGCAGCCAGACAGGGAAAACGAATCAGCCCCAGCATTTT. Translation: CASSQTGKTNQPQHF.